Included here is one T cell receptor (beta chain) sequence, with context. Its target is unknown. Here immunoSEQ multiplex PCR was the method, and the copy in TCRdb shows in-frame clones only, minus some. The repertoire holds over 120,000 clones, more than 85% seen once, with more than 8% in the top ten. The CDR3 length is 13 residues. Germline V gene sequence: CDR1 SGHAT, CDR2 FQNNGV. The V end was cut by 2 bases, the J end by 4 bases, with 8 bases between. The data belong to a study of T cell responses to AZD1222 COVID-19 vaccine. Study results and caveats: Nearly half of spike-specific TCRs reportedly go after variant regions that carry no mutations.

The gene calls are TRBV11-2 and TRBJ1-1; no reliable D call. The clonotype comes from an adult in good health. Sample: peripheral blood, taken on day 0 of AZD1222 vaccination. This CDR3 reads CASSLNSGTEAFF. The CDR3 region has the DNA TGTGCCAGCAGCTTAAATTCTGGCACTGAAGCTTTCTTT.